This T cell receptor (beta chain) is from a study of identical twins. Study results and limitations: Excess low generation probability was seen in twin-shared out-of-frame alpha sequences.

Germline V CDR1 and CDR2: SGHRS, YFSETQ. The CDR3 runs 14 residues. V lost 0 bases and J lost 7; bases outside the gene matches: 6. TCRdb fed the 5' RACE reads into MiXCR, producing one record per CDR3 protein. The sample shows approximately 1.8 million distinct CDR3 sequences, roughly 35% of them seen only once. This clonotype turned up a few times. The antigen is not known. Sequencing input: cord blood. This sequence joins TRBV5-1 and TRBJ1-2; 7 nucleotides line up with TRBD1. The sequence was obtained from a newborn girl in good health. The CDR3: CASSLDTGEAGYTF. CDR3 sequence (DNA): TGCGCCAGCAGCTTGGATACAGGGGAGGCTGGCTACACCTTC.